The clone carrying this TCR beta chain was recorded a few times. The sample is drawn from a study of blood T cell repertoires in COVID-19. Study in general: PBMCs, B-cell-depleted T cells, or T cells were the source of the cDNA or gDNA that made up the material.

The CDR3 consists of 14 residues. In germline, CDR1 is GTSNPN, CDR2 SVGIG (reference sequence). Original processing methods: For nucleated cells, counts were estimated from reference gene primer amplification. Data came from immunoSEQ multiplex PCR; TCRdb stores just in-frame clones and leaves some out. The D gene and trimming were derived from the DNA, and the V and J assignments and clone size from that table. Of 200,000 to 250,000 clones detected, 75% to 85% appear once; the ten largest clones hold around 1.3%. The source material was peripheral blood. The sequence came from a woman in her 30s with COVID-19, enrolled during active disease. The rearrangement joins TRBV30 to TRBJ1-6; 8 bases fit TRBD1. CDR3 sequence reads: CAAGQVSSNSPLHF. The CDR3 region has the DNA TGTGCTGCGGGACAGGTCAGCTCAAATTCACCCCTCCACTTT.